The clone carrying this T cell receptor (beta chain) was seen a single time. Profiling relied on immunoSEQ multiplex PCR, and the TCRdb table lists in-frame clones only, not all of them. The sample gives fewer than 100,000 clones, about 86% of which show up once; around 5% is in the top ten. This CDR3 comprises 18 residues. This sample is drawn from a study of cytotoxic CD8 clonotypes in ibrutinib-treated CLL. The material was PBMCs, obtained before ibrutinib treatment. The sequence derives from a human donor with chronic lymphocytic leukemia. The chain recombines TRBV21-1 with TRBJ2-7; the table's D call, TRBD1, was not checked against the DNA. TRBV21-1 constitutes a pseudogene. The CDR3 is CASSSTVTSLPCRYEQYF. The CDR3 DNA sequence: TGTGCCAGCAGCTCGACAGTGACTTCTCTCCCGTGCCGGTACGAGCAGTACTTC.